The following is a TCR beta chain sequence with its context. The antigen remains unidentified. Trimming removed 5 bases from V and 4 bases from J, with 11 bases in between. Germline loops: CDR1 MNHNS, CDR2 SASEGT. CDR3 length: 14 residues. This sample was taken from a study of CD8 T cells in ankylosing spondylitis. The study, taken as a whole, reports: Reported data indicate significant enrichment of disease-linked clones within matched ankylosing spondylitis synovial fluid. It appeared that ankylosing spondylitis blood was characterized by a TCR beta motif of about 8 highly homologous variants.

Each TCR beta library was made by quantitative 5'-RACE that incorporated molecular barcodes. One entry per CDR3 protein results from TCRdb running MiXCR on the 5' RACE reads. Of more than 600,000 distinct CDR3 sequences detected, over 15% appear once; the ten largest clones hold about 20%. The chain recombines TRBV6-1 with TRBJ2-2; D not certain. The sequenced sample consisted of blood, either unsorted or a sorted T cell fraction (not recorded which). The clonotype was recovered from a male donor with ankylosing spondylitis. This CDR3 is CASSPAWVTGELFF. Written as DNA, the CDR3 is TGTGCCAGCAGTCCCGCCTGGGTCACCGGGGAGCTGTTTTTT.